The rows below give T cell receptor beta chains drawn from one sample of a study of blood T cell repertoires in COVID-19. TCRdb's copy holds only in-frame clones and misses some; the assay was immunoSEQ multiplex PCR. In the table there are about 380,000 clones, around 92% of which are singletons. The sequenced sample was peripheral blood. The receptors here all came from a man aged 40-49 years with acute or convalescent COVID-19. CDR3s include the opening cysteine and the closing phenylalanine or tryptophan. The order of the fields is V gene, J gene, CDR3 protein.

TRBV5-1	TRBJ1-4	CASSLTGADEKLFF
TRBV27	TRBJ2-1	CASNPRLALYNEQFF
TRBV15	TRBJ2-2	CATSGDFTGELFF
TRBV9	TRBJ2-2	CASSKWTGTTGELFF
TRBV19	TRBJ1-1	CASSIVDGAGELAEAFF
TRBV27	TRBJ2-7	CASSSPAGGPRVESEQYF
TRBV27	TRBJ2-7	CASISRYEQYF
TRBV3-1/TRBV3-2	TRBJ2-7	CASSQGGRLVEQYF
TRBV4-3	TRBJ1-5	CASSHGTGVNQPQHF
TRBV19	TRBJ2-1	CASSIQAGGRNEQFF
TRBV6-5	TRBJ1-1	CASSPGGTEAFF
TRBV16	TRBJ2-7	CASSQSREQYF
TRBV2	TRBJ2-7	CASKASGLSYEQYF
TRBV7-9	TRBJ2-3	CASSSDSYPDTQYF
TRBV20-1	TRBJ2-1	CSASTGISGFF
TRBV11-2	TRBJ2-5	CASSRLGLQETQYF
TRBV10-2	TRBJ1-3	CASRTGTGGGNTIYF
TRBV27	TRBJ1-1	CASSVGQNTEAFF
TRBV9	TRBJ2-7	CASSVGTSRYEQYF
TRBV6-5	TRBJ2-1	CASSYSNGLANNEQFF
TRBV18	TRBJ2-2	CASSPTVTNAGELFF
TRBV27	TRBJ1-3	CASRGGTDTIYF
TRBV19	TRBJ1-5	CASSIDDSSNQPQHF
TRBV5-4	TRBJ1-6	CASSLGSTGVKVRSPLHF
TRBV19	TRBJ1-5	CASTAMVRGLNQPQHF
TRBV6-2/TRBV6-3	TRBJ2-2	CASSPDSVTGELFF
TRBV7-9	TRBJ2-5	CASSLAWDRGQETQYF
TRBV20-1	TRBJ2-7	CSASMLAGADSYEQYF
TRBV3-1/TRBV3-2	TRBJ1-4	CASSQGPSREKLFF
TRBV3-1/TRBV3-2	TRBJ2-5	CASSQEPGARETQYF
TRBV3-1/TRBV3-2	TRBJ1-3	CASSQDRVLGNTIYF
TRBV5-1	TRBJ2-2	CASSSQGLNTGELFF
TRBV27	TRBJ1-4	CASSRQTGGAGEKLFF
TRBV7-2	TRBJ2-7	CASSLRELTGAYEQYF
TRBV27	TRBJ1-5	CASSLFSHQPQHF
TRBV5-1	TRBJ2-1	CASSAGQGAYEQFF
TRBV19	TRBJ1-4	CASSTDGLWANEKLFF
TRBV4-2	TRBJ1-5	CASSPDRGQPQHF
TRBV2	TRBJ1-6	CASSGRDSSSYNSPLHF
TRBV7-2	TRBJ1-3	CASKTIHEPGQNSGNTIYF
TRBV4-3	TRBJ1-3	CASSQEENRISSGNTIYF
TRBV9	TRBJ1-3	CASSARQPGNTIYF
TRBV7-3	TRBJ2-3	CASSPSRGTDTQYF